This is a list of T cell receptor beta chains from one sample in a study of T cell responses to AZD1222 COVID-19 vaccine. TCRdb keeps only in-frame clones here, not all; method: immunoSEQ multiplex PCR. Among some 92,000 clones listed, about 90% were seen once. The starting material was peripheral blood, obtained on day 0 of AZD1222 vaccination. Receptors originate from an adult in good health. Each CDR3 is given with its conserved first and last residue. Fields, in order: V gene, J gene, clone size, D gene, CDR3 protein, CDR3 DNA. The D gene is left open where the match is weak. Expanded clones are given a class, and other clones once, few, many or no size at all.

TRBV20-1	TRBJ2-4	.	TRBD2	CSASLLAGGDIQYF	TGCAGTGCTAGTCTCCTAGCGGGAGGTGACATTCAGTACTTC
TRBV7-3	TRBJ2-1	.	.	CASSRTAGLYNEQFF	TGTGCCAGCAGCCGGACAGCGGGCCTATACAATGAGCAGTTCTTC
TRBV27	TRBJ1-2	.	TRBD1	CASSQIGAQGINYGYTF	TGTGCCAGCAGTCAGATCGGGGCACAGGGGATCAACTATGGCTACACCTTC
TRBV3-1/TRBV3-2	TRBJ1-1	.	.	CASSQPRRGSFF	TGTGCCAGCAGCCAACCCCGTCGTGGGTCTTTCTTT
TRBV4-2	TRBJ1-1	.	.	CASSQVEYPRVAFF	TGTGCCAGCAGCCAAGTGGAGTACCCTCGGGTAGCTTTCTTT
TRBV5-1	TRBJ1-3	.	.	CASSWRGLRDLSGNTIYF	TGCGCCAGCAGCTGGAGGGGGTTGAGGGACCTCTCTGGAAACACCATATATTTT
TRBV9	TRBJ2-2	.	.	CASSGNQGYTGELFF	TGTGCCAGCAGCGGAAACCAGGGGTACACCGGGGAGCTGTTTTTT
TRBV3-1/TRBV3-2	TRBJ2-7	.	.	CASSHDSYEQYF	TGTGCCAGCAGCCATGACTCCTACGAGCAGTACTTC
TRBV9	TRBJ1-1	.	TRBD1	CASSVVATGVTEAFF	TGTGCCAGCAGCGTAGTCGCGACAGGGGTTACTGAAGCTTTCTTT
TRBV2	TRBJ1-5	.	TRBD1	CASRDRGRSGQPQHF	TGTGCCAGCAGGGACAGGGGGCGATCGGGACAGCCCCAGCATTTT
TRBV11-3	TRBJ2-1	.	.	CASSLAGSYNEQFF	TGTGCCAGCAGCTTAGCAGGGAGCTACAATGAGCAGTTCTTC
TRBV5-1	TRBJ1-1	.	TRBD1	CASSTDRAGNTEAFF	TGCGCCAGCAGCACCGACAGGGCTGGGAACACTGAAGCTTTCTTT
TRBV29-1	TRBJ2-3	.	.	CSVELIADTQYF	TGCAGCGTTGAGCTAATAGCAGATACGCAGTATTTT
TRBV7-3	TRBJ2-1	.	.	CASSPSDSPVGEQFF	TGTGCCAGCAGCCCATCAGACTCACCGGTGGGTGAGCAGTTCTTC
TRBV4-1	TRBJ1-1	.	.	CASSRIGLRNTEAFF	TGCGCCAGCAGCCGCATAGGGCTGCGAAACACTGAAGCTTTCTTT
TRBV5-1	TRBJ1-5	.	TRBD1	CASSLWDSRNQPQHF	TGCGCCAGCAGCCTATGGGACAGTCGGAATCAGCCCCAGCATTTT
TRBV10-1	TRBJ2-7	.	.	CASRDRQAYEQYF	TGCGCCAGCAGAGATCGGCAAGCCTACGAGCAGTACTTC
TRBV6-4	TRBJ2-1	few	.	CASSGASYNEQFF	TGTGCCAGCAGTGGAGCGAGCTACAATGAGCAGTTCTTC
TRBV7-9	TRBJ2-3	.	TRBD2	CASSLSSGGTDTQYF	TGTGCCAGCAGCTTAAGCAGCGGGGGAACAGATACGCAGTATTTT
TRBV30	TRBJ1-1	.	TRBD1	CAWVTGVTEAFF	TGTGCCTGGGTGACAGGGGTTACTGAAGCTTTCTTT
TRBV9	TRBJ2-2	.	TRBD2	CASSITSGAYTGELFF	TGTGCCAGCAGCATAACTAGCGGGGCTTACACCGGGGAGCTGTTTTTT
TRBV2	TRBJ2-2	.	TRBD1	CASSHDRGRTGELFF	TGTGCCAGCAGTCACGACAGGGGGCGGACCGGGGAGCTGTTTTTT
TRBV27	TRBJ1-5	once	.	CASSLRVSQPQHF	TGTGCCAGCAGTTTACGAGTGAGTCAGCCCCAGCATTTT
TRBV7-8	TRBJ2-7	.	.	CASSLEASVAYEQYF	TGTGCCAGCAGCTTAGAGGCGTCGGTAGCTTACGAGCAGTACTTC
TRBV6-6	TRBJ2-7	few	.	CASSYRRVSYEQYF	TGTGCCAGCAGTTACCGCAGGGTCTCCTACGAGCAGTACTTC
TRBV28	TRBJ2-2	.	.	CASRLPYTGELFF	TGTGCCAGCAGGCTACCGTACACCGGGGAGCTGTTTTTT
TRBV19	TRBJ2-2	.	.	CASQAYASNTGELFF	TGTGCCAGCCAGGCCTACGCTTCGAACACCGGGGAGCTGTTTTTT
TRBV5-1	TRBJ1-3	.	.	CASSSRPTGISGNTIYF	TGCGCCAGCAGCTCCAGACCTACAGGGATATCTGGAAACACCATATATTTT
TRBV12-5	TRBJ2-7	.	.	CASGPNGRTYEQYF	TGTGCTAGTGGTCCTAACGGTCGAACCTACGAGCAGTACTTC
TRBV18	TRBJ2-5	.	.	CASSPGLNQAETQYF	TGTGCCAGCTCACCTGGACTAAATCAAGCGGAGACCCAGTACTTC
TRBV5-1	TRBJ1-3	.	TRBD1	CASSLRQGHNTIYF	TGCGCCAGCAGCCTCAGACAGGGGCACAACACCATATATTTT
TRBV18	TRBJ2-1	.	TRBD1	CASSPGQSYNEQFF	TGTGCCAGCTCACCGGGACAGTCCTACAATGAGCAGTTCTTC
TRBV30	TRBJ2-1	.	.	CAWSVGGFGYNEQFF	TGTGCCTGGAGTGTTGGGGGCTTCGGGTACAATGAGCAGTTCTTC
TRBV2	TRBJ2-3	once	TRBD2	CASSEIPWGSSGRRDTQYF	TGTGCCAGCAGTGAAATCCCCTGGGGTTCTAGCGGGAGAAGGGATACGCAGTATTTT
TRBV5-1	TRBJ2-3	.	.	CASSLEFTDTQYF	TGCGCCAGCAGCTTGGAATTCACAGATACGCAGTATTTT
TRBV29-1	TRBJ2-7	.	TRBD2	CSVQRESSGEQYF	TGCAGCGTTCAGCGGGAGTCTTCCGGCGAGCAGTACTTC
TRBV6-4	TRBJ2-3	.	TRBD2	CASSDSSSGGPDTQYF	TGTGCCAGCAGTGACTCGAGTAGCGGGGGTCCAGATACGCAGTATTTT
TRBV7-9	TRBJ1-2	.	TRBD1	CASSRDRGSSGYTF	TGTGCCAGCAGCCGGGACAGGGGGAGTAGTGGCTACACCTTC
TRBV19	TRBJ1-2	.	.	CASSLGTGIGYTF	TGTGCCAGTAGTCTAGGAACAGGGATCGGCTACACCTTC
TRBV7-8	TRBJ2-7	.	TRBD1	CASSKGPGQGNEQYF	TGTGCCAGCAGCAAAGGACCCGGACAGGGGAACGAGCAGTACTTC
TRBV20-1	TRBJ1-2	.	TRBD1	CSGTDNYGYTF	TGCAGCGGGACAGATAACTATGGCTACACCTTC
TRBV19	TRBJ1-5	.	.	CASSIEGSNQPQHF	TGTGCCAGTAGTATAGAGGGCAGCAATCAGCCCCAGCATTTT
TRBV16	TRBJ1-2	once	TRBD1	CASSQRTGLRYGYTF	TGTGCCAGCAGCCAACGGACAGGGCTTAGGTATGGCTACACCTTC
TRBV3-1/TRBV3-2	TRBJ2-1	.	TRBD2	CASSQFIIPGARGRQFF	TGTGCCAGCAGCCAATTTATCATCCCCGGCGCGCGGGGGAGGCAGTTCTTC
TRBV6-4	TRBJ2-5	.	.	CASSPRGGETQYF	TGTGCCAGCAGCCCACGGGGCGGGGAGACCCAGTACTTC
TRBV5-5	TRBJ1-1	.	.	CASSLAGSTEAFF	TGTGCCAGCAGCCTGGCAGGGTCCACTGAAGCTTTCTTT
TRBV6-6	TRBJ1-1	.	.	CASSYPDEAVGAFF	TGTGCCAGCAGTTACCCCGACGAGGCAGTTGGCGCTTTCTTT
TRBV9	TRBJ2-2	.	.	CASSSPRGANTGELFF	TGTGCCAGCAGCTCCCCCCGCGGGGCGAACACCGGGGAGCTGTTTTTT
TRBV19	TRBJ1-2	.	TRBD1	CATLDRGFGYTF	TGTGCCACCCTGGACAGGGGCTTTGGCTACACCTTC
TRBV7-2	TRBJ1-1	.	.	CASPRTVNTEAFF	TGTGCCAGCCCCCGGACGGTGAACACTGAAGCTTTCTTT
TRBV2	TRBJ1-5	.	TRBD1	CASTKQGAGQPQHF	TGTGCCAGCACTAAACAGGGGGCCGGTCAGCCCCAGCATTTT
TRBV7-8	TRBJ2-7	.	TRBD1	CASSSIAGTGNYEQYF	TGTGCCAGCAGCTCCATCGCCGGGACAGGAAACTACGAGCAGTACTTC
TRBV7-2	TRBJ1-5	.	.	CASSLDNQPQHF	TGTGCCAGCAGCTTAGATAACCAGCCCCAGCATTTT
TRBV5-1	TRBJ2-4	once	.	CASSQRIGIDIQYF	TGCGCCAGCAGCCAGAGGATAGGGATAGACATTCAGTACTTC
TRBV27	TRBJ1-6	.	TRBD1	CASSLTGGAGPLHF	TGTGCCAGCAGTTTAACAGGGGGCGCAGGACCCCTCCACTTT
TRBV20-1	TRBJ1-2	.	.	CSAISPGESTF	TGCAGTGCTATTTCGCCAGGGGAAAGCACCTTC
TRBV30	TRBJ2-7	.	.	CAWSPGRHEQYF	TGTGCCTGGAGTCCCGGGAGACACGAGCAGTACTTC
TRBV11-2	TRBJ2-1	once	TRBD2	CASSDRTSGRREQFF	TGTGCCAGCAGCGACCGGACTAGCGGGAGGCGTGAGCAGTTCTTC
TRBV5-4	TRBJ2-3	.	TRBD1	CASSSQGVGDTQYF	TGTGCCAGCAGCTCACAGGGGGTGGGAGATACGCAGTATTTT
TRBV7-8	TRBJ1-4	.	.	CASSQRTNEKLFF	TGTGCCAGCAGCCAAAGGACAAATGAAAAACTGTTTTTT